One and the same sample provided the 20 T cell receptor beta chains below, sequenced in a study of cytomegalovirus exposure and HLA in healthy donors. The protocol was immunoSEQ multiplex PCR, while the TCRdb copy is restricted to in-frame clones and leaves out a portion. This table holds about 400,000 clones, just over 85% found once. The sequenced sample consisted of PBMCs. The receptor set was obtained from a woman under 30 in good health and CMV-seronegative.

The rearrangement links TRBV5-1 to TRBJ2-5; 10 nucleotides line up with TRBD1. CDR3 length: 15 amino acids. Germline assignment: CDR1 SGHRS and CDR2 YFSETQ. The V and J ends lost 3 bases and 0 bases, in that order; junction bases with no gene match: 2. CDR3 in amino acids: CASSWGTGDQETQYF. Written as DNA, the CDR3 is TGCGCCAGCAGCTGGGGGACAGGGGACCAAGAGACCCAGTACTTC.

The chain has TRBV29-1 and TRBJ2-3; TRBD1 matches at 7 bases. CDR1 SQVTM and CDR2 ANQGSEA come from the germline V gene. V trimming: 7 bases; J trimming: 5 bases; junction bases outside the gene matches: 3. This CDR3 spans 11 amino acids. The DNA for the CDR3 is TGCAGCGAGAGACAGGGAGATACGCAGTATTTT. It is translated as CSERQGDTQYF.

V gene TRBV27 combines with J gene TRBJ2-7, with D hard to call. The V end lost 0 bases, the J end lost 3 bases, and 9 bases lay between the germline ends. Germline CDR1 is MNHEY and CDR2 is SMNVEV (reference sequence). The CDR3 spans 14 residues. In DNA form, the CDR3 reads TGTGCCAGCAGTTTATCCGCAGGCGACTACGAGCAGTACTTC. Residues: CASSLSAGDYEQYF.

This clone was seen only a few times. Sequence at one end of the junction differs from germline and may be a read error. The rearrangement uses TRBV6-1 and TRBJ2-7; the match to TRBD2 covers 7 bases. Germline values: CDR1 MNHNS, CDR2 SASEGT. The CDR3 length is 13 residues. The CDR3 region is CASREGGRYEQYF. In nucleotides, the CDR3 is TGTGCCAGCAGAGAAGGCGGGAGATACGAGCAGTACTTC.

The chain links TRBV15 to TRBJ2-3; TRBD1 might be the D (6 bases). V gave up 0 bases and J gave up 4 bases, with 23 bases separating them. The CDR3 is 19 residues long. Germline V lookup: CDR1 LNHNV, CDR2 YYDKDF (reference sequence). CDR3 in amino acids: CATSRDAPRGGLGADTQYF. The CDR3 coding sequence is TGTGCCACCAGCAGAGATGCCCCCCGAGGGGGTCTTGGCGCAGATACGCAGTATTTT. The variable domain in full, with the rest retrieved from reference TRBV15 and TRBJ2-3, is DAMVIQNPRYQVTQFGKPVTLSCSQTLNHNVMYWYQQKSSQAPKLLFHYYDKDFNNEADTPDNFQSRRPNTSFCFLDIRSPGLGDTAMYLCATSRDAPRGGLGADTQYFGPGTRLTVL.

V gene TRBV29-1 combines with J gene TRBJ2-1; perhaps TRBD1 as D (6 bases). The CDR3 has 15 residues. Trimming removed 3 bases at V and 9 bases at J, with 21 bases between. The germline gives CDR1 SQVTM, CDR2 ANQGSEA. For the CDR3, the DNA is TGCAGCGTTGACCCCGGGACAAGATTGGTTGGTGAGCAGTTCTTC. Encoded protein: CSVDPGTRLVGEQFF.

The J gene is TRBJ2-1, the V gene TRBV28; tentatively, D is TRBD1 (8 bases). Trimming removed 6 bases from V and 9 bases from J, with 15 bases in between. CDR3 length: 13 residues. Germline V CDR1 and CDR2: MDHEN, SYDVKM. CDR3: CASRWTGRAEQFF. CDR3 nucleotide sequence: TGTGCCAGCAGATGGACAGGGAGGGCTGAGCAGTTCTTC.

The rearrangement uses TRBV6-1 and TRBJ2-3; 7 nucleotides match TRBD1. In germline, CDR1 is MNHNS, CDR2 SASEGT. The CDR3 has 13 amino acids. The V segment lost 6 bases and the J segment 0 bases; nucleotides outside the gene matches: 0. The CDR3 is CASRGQSTDTQYF. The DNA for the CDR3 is TGTGCCAGCAGGGGACAGAGCACAGATACGCAGTATTTT.

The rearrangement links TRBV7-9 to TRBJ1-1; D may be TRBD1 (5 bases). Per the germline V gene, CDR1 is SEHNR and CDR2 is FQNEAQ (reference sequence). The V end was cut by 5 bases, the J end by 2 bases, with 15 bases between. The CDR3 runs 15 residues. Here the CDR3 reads CASSPVGPSNTEAFF. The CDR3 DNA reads TGTGCCAGCAGCCCCGTGGGGCCCTCTAACACTGAAGCTTTCTTT.

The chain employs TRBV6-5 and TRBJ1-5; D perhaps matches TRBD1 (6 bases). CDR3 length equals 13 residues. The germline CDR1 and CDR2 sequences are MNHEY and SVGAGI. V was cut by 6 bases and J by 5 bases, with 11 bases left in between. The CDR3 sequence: CASSPQGHQPQHF. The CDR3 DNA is TGTGCCAGCAGCCCCCAGGGGCATCAGCCCCAGCATTTT.

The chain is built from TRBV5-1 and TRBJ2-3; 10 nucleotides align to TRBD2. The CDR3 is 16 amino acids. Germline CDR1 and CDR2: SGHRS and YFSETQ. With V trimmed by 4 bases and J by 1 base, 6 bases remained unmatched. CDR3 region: CASSPIAGGRTDTQYF. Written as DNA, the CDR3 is TGCGCCAGCAGCCCTATAGCGGGGGGTCGCACAGATACGCAGTATTTT. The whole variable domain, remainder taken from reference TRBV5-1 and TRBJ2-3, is KAGVTQTPRYLIKTRGQQVTLSCSPISGHRSVSWYQQTPGQGLQFLFEYFSETQRNKGNFPGRFSGRQFSNSRSEMNVSTLELGDSALYLCASSPIAGGRTDTQYFGPGTRLTVL.

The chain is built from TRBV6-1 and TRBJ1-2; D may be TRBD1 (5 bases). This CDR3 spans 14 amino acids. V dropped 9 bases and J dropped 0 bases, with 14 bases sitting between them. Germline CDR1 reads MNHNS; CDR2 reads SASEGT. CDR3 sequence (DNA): TGTGCCAGTAAACTGGACACCGCTAACTATGGCTACACCTTC. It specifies CASKLDTANYGYTF.

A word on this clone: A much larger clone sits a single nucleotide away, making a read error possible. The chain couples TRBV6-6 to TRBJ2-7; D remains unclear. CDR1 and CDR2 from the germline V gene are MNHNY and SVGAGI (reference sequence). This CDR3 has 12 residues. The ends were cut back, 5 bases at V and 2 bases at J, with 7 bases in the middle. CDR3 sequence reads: CASSTGAYEQYF. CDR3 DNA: TGTGCCAGCAGTACCGGAGCCTACGAGCAGTACTTC.

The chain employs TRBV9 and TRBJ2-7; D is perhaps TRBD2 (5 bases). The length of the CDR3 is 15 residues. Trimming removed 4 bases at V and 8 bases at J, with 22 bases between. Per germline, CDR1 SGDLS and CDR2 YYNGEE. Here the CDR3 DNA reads TGTGCCAGCAGCAGCCTAGGGCGGGCCACCTCACAGCAGTACTTC. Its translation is CASSSLGRATSQQYF.

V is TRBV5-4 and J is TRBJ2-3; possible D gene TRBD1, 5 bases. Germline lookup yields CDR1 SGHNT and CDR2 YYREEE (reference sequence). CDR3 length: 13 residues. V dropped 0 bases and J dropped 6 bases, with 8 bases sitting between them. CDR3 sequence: CASSLGGVDTQYF. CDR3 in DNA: TGTGCCAGCAGCTTGGGGGGCGTTGATACGCAGTATTTT.

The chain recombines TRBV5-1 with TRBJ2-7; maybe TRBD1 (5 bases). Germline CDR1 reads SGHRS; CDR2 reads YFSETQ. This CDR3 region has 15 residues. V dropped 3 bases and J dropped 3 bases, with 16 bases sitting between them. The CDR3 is CASSSTGTSIYEQYF. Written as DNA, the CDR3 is TGCGCCAGCAGCTCCACAGGTACTTCAATCTACGAGCAGTACTTC.

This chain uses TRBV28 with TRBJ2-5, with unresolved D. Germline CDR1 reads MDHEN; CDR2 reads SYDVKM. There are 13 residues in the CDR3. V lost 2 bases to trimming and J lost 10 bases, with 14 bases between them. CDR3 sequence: CASSLGPGQGQYF. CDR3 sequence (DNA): TGTGCCAGCAGTTTAGGGCCCGGCCAAGGCCAGTACTTC. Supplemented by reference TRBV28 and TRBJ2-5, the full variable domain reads DVKVTQSSRYLVKRTGEKVFLECVQDMDHENMFWYRQDPGLGLRLIYFSYDVKMKEKGDIPEGYSVSREKKERFSLILESASTNQTSMYLCASSLGPGQGQYFGPGTRLLVL.

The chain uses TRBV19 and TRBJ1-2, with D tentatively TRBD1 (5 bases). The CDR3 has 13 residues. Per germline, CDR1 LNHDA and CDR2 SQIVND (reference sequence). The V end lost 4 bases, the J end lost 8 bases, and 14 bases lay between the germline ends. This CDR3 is CASSTPLGRGYTF. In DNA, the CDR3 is TGTGCCAGTAGTACTCCGCTGGGGCGCGGCTACACCTTC.

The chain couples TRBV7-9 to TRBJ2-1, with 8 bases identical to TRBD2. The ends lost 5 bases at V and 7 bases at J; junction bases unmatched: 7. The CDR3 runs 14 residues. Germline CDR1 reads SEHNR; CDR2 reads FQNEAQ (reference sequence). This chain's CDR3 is CASSLGGGVNEQFF. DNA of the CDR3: TGTGCCAGCAGCCTCGGGGGGGGAGTTAATGAGCAGTTCTTC.

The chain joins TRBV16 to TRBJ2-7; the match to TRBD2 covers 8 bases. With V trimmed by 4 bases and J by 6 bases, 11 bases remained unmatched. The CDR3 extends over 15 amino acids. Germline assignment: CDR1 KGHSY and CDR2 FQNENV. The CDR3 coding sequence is TGTGCCAGCAGCCTCACCTCGGGAGGGTTGAGCGAGCAGTACTTC. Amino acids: CASSLTSGGLSEQYF.